This T cell receptor beta chain was recovered during a study of identical twins. Each CDR3 protein is one row after TCRdb ran MiXCR on the 5' RACE reads. This table has about 240,000 distinct CDR3 sequences, under 12% appearing once. General observations from the study: Analyses of zero insertions could be partly confounded by invariant MAIT and iNKT cells.

From germline, CDR1 is MDHEN and CDR2 SYDVKM. V was trimmed by 1 base and J by 10 bases, leaving 10 bases between them. The CDR3 has 12 residues. A word on this clonotype: What it recognizes is unknown.

Sequenced input: memory T cells sorted from blood. This receptor was taken from a man aged 45-65 years in good health. The chain links TRBV28 to TRBJ2-5; no definite D call. CDR3 coding DNA: TGTGCCAGCAGTTTATACAATTCCAACCAGTACTTC. It encodes CASSLYNSNQYF.